This record concerns one T cell receptor (beta chain) sequence. Its antigen is unidentified. This sample stems from a study of cytomegalovirus exposure and HLA in healthy donors. General study findings and limits: The authors considered a cluster of highly shared sequence variants likely to be a sequencing artifact.

The germline V and J ends were trimmed by 7 bases and 0 bases, with 3 bases remaining between them. Looked up from germline, CDR1 is MNHNY and CDR2 is SVGAGI (reference sequence). The CDR3 has 12 residues. PCR employed 60 Vbeta and 13 Jbeta primers. Produced via immunoSEQ multiplex PCR; TCRdb's table is partial and in-frame only. The profile shows about 140,000 clones, roughly three quarters of them singletons. The V gene is TRBV6-6, the J gene TRBJ1-4; D is unresolved. The sequenced material came from PBMCs. This clonotype originated in a male donor in good health and CMV-seronegative. CDR3 sequence reads: CASTTTNEKLFF. DNA of the CDR3: TGTGCCAGCACTACAACTAATGAAAAACTGTTTTTT.